Reported below is one T cell receptor (beta chain). This sample was included in a study of blood T cell repertoires in COVID-19. V shed 2 bases and J 5 bases; nucleotides not matched to a gene: 5. This CDR3 contains 15 residues. CDR1 and CDR2 from the germline V gene are SGHTA and FQGNSA. As handled by the study authors: Estimates of nucleated cell counts were drawn from the amplification of reference gene primers. TCRdb's copy holds only in-frame clones and misses some; the assay was immunoSEQ multiplex PCR. D and trimming were read from the DNA, whereas the V and J calls and clone size are those reported in that table. The sample consists of some 150,000 clones, 88% of them appearing once.

This chain uses TRBV7-2 with TRBJ2-7, with 11 bases that match TRBD2. The receptor's source is a human donor in a cohort sampled during active COVID-19. Input material: peripheral blood. Here the CDR3 DNA reads TGTGCCAGCAGCTTAACTAGCGGGGGATACCACGAGCAGTACTTC. Protein product: CASSLTSGGYHEQYF.